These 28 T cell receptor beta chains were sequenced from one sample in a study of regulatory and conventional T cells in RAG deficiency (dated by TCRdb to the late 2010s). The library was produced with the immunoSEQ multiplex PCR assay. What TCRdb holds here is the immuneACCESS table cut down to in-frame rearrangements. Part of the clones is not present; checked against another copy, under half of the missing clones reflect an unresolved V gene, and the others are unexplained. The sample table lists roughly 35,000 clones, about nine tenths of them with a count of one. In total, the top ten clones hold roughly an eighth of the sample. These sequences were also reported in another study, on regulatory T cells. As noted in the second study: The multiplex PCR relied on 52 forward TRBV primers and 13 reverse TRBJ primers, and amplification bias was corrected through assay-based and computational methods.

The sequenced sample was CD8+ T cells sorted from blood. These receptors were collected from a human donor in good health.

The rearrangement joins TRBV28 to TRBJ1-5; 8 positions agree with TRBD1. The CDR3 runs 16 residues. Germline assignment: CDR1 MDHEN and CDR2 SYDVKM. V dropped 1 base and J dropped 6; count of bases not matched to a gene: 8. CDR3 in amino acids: CASSLFGRGRAQPQHF. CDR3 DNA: TGTGCCAGCAGTTTATTCGGCAGGGGGCGAGCTCAGCCCCAGCATTTT.

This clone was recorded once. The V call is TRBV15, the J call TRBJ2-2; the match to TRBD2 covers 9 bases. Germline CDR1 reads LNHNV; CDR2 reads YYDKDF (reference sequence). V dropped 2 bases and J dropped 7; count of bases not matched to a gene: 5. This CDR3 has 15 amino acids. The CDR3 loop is CATSRLSGSFGELFF. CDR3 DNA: TGTGCCACCAGCAGACTTAGCGGGAGTTTCGGGGAGCTGTTTTTT.

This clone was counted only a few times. This chain's CDR3 is CASSPTVTNEKLFF. CDR3 DNA: TGTGCCAGCTCACCTACGGTAACTAATGAAAAACTGTTTTTT. J is TRBJ1-4 and V is TRBV18, with no clear D. Trimming shortened V by 3 bases and J by 1 base, and 6 bases separated the two germline ends. CDR1 and CDR2 from the germline V gene are KGHSH and LQKENI. CDR3 length equals 14 residues.

The CDR3 region has the DNA TGTGCCAGCAGGGAAACAGGGGGCTCCTATGGCTACACCTTC. It encodes CASRETGGSYGYTF. The rearrangement joins TRBV2 to TRBJ1-2; 9 bases are shared with TRBD1. Per germline, CDR1 SNHLY and CDR2 FYNNEI. The CDR3 runs to 14 residues. Trimming took 6 bases from V and 4 from J; bases not matched to a gene: 6.

The CDR3 coding sequence is TGTGCCAGTAGTATAGAGACAGGATACAATGAGCAGTTCTTC. This translates into CASSIETGYNEQFF. The chain combines TRBV19 with TRBJ2-1; the D gene is possibly TRBD1 (6 bases). This CDR3 spans 14 amino acids. Germline CDR1 LNHDA, CDR2 SQIVND (reference sequence). V was pared by 0 bases and J by 4 bases, with 7 bases between.

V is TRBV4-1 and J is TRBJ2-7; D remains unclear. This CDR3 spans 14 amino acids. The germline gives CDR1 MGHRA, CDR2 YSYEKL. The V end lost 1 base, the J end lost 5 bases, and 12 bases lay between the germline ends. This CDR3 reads CASSQAPFRNEQYF. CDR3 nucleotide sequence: TGCGCCAGCAGCCAAGCCCCGTTTAGAAACGAGCAGTACTTC.

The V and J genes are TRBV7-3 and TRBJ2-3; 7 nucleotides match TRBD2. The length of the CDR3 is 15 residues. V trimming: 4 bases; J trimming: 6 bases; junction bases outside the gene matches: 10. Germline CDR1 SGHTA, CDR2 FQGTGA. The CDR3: CASSYSAGSEDTQYF. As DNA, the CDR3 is TGTGCCAGCAGCTACTCAGCGGGGAGTGAGGATACGCAGTATTTT.

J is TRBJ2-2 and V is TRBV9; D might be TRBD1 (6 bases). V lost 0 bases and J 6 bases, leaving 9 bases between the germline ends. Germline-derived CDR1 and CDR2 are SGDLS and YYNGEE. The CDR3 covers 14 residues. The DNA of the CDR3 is TGTGCCAGCAGCGTAGGTGGGGGCTCCGGGGAGCTGTTTTTT. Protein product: CASSVGGGSGELFF.

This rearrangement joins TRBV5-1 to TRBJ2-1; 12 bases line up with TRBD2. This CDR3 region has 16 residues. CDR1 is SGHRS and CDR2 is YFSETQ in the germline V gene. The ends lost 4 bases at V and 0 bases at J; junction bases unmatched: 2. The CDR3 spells CASSVTSGSSYNEQFF. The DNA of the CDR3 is TGCGCCAGCAGCGTGACTAGCGGGAGCTCCTACAATGAGCAGTTCTTC.

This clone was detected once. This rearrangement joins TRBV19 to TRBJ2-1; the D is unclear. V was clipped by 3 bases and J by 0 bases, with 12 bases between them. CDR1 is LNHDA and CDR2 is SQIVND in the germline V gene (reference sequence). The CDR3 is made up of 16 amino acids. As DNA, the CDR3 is TGTGCCAGTAGTATTGGGTTCTTCCTCTCCTACAATGAGCAGTTCTTC. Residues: CASSIGFFLSYNEQFF.

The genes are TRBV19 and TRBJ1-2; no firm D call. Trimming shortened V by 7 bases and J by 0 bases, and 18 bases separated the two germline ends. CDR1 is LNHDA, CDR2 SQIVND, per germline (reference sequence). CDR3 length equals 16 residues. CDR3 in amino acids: CASTYWTGDSNYGYTF. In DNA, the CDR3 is TGTGCCAGTACCTATTGGACGGGAGACTCTAACTATGGCTACACCTTC.

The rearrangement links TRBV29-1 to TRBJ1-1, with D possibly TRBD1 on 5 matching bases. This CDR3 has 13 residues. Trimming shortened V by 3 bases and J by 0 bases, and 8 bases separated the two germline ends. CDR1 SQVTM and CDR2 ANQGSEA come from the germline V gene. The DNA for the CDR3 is TGCAGCGTTGATCGACAGATGAACACTGAAGCTTTCTTT. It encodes CSVDRQMNTEAFF. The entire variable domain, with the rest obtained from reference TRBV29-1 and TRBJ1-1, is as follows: SAVISQKPSRDICQRGTSLTIQCQVDSQVTMMFWYRQQPGQSLTLIATANQGSEATYESGFVIDKFPISRPNLTFSTLTVSNMSPEDSSIYLCSVDRQMNTEAFFGQGTRLTVV.

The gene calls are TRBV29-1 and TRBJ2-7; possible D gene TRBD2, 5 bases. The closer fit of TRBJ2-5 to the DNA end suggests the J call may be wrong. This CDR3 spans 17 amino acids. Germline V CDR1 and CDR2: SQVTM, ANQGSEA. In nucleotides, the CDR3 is TGCAGCGTTGAAGATCCTAGCCAAGGCCCAATACAAGAGACCCAGTACTTC. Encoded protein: CSVEDPSQGPIQETQYF.

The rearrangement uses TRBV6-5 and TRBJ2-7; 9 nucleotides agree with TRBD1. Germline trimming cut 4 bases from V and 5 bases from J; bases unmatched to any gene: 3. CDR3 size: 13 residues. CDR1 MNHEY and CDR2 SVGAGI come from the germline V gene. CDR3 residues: CASSWGQGNEQYF. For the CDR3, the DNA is TGTGCCAGCAGTTGGGGACAGGGCAACGAGCAGTACTTC.

CDR3 bases: TGCAGCATGCGGACAGGCGGGGAGCAGTACTTC. It yields the protein CSMRTGGEQYF. This chain links TRBV29-1 with TRBJ2-7, with TRBD1 matching 7 bases. V lost 8 bases, J lost 7 bases, and 8 bases stayed unmatched. The CDR3 is 11 amino acids. Per the germline V gene, CDR1 is SQVTM and CDR2 is ANQGSEA.

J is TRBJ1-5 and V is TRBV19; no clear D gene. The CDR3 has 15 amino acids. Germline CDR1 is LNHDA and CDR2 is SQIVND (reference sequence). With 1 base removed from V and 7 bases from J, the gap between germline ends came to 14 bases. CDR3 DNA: TGTGCCAGTAGTATAGCGATAGACCTGAGGCAGCCCCAGCATTTT. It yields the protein CASSIAIDLRQPQHF.

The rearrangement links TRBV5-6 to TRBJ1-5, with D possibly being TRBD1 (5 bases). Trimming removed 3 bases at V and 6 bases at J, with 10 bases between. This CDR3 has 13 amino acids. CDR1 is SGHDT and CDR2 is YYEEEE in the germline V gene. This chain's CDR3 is CASSWGRGQPQHF. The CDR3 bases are TGTGCCAGCAGCTGGGGACGCGGTCAGCCCCAGCATTTT.

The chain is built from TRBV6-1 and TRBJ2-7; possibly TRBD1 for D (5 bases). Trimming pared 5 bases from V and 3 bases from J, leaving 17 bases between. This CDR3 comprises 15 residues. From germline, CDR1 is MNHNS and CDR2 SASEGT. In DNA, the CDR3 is TGTGCCAGCAGTCCGACCTGGGCAGGGCTCTACGAGCAGTACTTC. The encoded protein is CASSPTWAGLYEQYF.

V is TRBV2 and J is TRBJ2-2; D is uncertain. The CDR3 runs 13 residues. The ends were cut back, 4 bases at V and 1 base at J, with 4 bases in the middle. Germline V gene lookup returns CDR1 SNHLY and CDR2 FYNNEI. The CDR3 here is CASSAQNTGELFF. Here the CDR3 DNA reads TGTGCCAGCAGTGCCCAGAACACCGGGGAGCTGTTTTTT. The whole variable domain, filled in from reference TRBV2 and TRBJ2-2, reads EPEVTQTPSHQVTQMGQEVILRCVPISNHLYFYWYRQILGQKVEFLVSFYNNEISEKSEIFDDQFSVERPDGSNFTLKIRSTKLEDSAMYFCASSAQNTGELFFGEGSRLTVL.

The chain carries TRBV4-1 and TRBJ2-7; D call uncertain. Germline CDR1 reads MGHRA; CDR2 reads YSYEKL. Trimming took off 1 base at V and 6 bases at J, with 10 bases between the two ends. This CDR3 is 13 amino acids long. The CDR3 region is CASSQVSGVEQYF. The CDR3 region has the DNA TGCGCCAGCAGCCAAGTGTCAGGCGTCGAGCAGTACTTC.

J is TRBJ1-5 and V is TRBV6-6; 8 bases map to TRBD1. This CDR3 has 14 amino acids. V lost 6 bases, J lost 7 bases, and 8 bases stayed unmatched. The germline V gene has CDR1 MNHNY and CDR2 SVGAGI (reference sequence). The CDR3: CASSPSDRGQPQHF. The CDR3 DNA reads TGTGCCAGCAGCCCATCCGACAGGGGACAGCCCCAGCATTTT.

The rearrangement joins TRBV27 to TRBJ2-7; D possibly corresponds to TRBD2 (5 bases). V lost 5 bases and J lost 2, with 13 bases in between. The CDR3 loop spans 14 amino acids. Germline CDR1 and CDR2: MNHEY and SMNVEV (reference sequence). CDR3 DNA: TGTGCCAGCAGTCCTCTCCTAGCACCCTACGAGCAGTACTTC. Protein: CASSPLLAPYEQYF.

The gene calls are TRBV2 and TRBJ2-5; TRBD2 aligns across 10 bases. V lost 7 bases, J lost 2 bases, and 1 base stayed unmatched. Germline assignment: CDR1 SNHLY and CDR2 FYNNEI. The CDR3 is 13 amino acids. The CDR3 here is CASTSGGQETQYF. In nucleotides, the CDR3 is TGTGCCAGCACTAGCGGGGGTCAAGAGACCCAGTACTTC.

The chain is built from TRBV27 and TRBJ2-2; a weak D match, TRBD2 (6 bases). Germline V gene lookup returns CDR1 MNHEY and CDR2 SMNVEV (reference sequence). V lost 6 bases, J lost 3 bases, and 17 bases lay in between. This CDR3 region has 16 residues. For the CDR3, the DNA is TGTGCCAGCAGCAGTGAGGGAGGTTCCGACACCGGGGAGCTGTTTTTT. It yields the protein CASSSEGGSDTGELFF.

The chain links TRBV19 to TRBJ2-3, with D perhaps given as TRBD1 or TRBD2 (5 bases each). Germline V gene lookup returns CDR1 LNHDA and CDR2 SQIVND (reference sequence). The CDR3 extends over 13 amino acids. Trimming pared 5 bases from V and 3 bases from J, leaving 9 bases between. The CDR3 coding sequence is TGTGCCAGTAGTTCGGGGCCTACAGATACGCAGTATTTT. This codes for CASSSGPTDTQYF. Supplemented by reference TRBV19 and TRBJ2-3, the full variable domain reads DGGITQSPKYLFRKEGQNVTLSCEQNLNHDAMYWYRQDPGQGLRLIYYSQIVNDFQKGDIAEGYSVSREKKESFPLTVTSAQKNPTAFYLCASSSGPTDTQYFGPGTRLTVL.

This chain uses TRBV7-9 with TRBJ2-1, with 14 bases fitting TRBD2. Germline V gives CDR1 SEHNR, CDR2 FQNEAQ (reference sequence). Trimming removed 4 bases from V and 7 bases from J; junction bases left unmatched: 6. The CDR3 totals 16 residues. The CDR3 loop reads CASSYGGTSGGNEQFF. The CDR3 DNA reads TGTGCCAGCAGCTATGGCGGGACTAGCGGGGGAAATGAGCAGTTCTTC.

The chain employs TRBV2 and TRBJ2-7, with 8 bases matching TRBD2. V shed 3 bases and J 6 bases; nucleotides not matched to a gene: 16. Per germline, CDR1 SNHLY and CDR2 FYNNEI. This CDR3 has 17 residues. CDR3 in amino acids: CASSDMGRAGGLGEQYF. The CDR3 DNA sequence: TGTGCCAGCAGTGATATGGGTCGGGCGGGAGGTTTGGGCGAGCAGTACTTC.

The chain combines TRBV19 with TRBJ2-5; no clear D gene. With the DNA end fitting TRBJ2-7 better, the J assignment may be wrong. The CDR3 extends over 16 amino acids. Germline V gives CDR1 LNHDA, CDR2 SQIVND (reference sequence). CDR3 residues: CASSIDHDGDSYEQYF. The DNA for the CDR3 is TGTGCCAGTAGTATAGATCACGACGGAGACTCCTACGAGCAGTACTTC.